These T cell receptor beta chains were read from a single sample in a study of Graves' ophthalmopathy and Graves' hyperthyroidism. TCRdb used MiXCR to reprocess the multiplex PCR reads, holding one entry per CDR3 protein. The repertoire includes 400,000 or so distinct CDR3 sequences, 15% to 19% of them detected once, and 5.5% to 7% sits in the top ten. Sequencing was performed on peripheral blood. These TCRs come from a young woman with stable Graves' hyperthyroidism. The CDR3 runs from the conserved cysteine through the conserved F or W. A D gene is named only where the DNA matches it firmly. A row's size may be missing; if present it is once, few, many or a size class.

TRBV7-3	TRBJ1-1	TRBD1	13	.	CASSLGFRDSAFF	TGTGCCAGCAGCTTAGGGTTCCGGGACAGCGCTTTCTTT
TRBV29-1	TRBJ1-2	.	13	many	CSVALADGNGYTF	TGCAGCGTCGCGTTAGCTGACGGGAATGGCTACACCTTC
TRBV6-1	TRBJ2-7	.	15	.	CASSEISGQYNEQYF	TGTGCCAGCAGTGAAATTTCTGGGCAGTACAACGAGCAGTACTTC
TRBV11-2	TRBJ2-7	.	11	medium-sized	CASSSSYEQYF	TGTGCCAGCAGCTCCTCCTACGAGCAGTACTTC
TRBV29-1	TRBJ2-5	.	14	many	CSVMGRGYQETQYF	TGCAGCGTTATGGGCAGGGGATACCAAGAGACCCAGTACTTC
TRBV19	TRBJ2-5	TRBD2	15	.	CASSPGGPSQETQYF	TGTGCCAGTAGTCCGGGGGGGCCAAGTCAAGAGACCCAGTACTTC
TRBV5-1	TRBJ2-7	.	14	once	CASSLEVGTYEQYF	TGCGCCAGCAGCTTGGAGGTAGGGACCTACGAGCAGTACTTC
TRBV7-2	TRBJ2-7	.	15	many	CASSPGDHRSYEQYF	TGTGCCAGCAGCCCCGGTGACCACCGATCCTACGAGCAGTACTTC
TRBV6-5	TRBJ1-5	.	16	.	CASSYPLGGAGQPQHF	TGTGCCAGCAGTTACCCCCTGGGGGGCGCGGGTCAGCCCCAGCATTTT
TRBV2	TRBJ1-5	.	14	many	CASSPRNSNQPQHF	TGTGCCAGCAGCCCGAGGAATAGCAATCAGCCCCAGCATTTT
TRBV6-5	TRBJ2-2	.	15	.	CASSYSQGGTGELFF	TGTGCCAGCAGTTACTCTCAGGGAGGCACCGGGGAGCTGTTTTTT
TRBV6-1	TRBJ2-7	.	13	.	CASGDTRIEEQYF	TGTGCCAGCGGGGACACACGGATAGAGGAGCAGTACTTC
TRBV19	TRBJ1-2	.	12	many	CASTPTLGGYTF	TGTGCCAGTACCCCGACACTCGGGGGCTACACCTTC
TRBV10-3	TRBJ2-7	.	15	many	CAISEGERGPYEQYF	TGTGCCATCAGTGAAGGGGAAAGGGGTCCTTACGAGCAGTACTTC
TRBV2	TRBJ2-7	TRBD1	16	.	CATSDTGTASSYEQYF	TGTGCCACCAGTGATACCGGGACAGCTAGCTCCTACGAGCAGTACTTC
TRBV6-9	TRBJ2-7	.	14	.	CASKLTALSYEQYF	TGTGCCAGCAAGCTGACAGCCTTATCCTACGAGCAGTACTTC
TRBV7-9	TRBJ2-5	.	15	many	CASSLALGRGETQYF	TGTGCCAGCAGCTTAGCCCTGGGTCGGGGGGAGACCCAGTACTTC
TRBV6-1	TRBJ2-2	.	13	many	CASTRGGFGELFF	TGTGCCAGCACCAGGGGCGGGTTCGGGGAGCTGTTTTTT
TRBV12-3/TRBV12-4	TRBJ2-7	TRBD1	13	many	CASSQRTGDEQYF	TGTGCCAGCAGTCAACGGACAGGGGACGAGCAGTACTTC
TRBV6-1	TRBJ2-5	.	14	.	CSSSESKEVKTQYF	TGTTCCAGCAGTGAAAGTAAGGAGGTGAAGACCCAGTACTTC
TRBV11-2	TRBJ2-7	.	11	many	CASSPAYEQYF	TGTGCCAGCAGCCCAGCCTACGAGCAGTACTTC
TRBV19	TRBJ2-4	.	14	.	CASSVSLAKNIQYF	TGTGCCAGTAGTGTTTCACTAGCCAAAAACATTCAGTACTTC
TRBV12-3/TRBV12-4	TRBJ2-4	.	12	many	CASSLDTYIQYF	TGTGCCAGCAGTTTAGACACGTACATTCAGTACTTC
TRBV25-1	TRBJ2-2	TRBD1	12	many	CASQQGAGELFF	TGTGCCAGCCAACAGGGGGCCGGGGAGCTGTTTTTT
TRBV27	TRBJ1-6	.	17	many	CASSSLRQSSYNSPLHF	TGTGCCAGCAGTTCCCTTAGGCAGAGCTCCTATAATTCACCCCTCCACTTT
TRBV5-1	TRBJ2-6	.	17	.	CASSWGGTGSGANVLTF	TGCGCCAGCAGCTGGGGGGGCACAGGGTCTGGGGCCAACGTCCTGACTTTC
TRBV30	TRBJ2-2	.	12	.	CAWRGNTGELFF	TGTGCCTGGAGAGGGAACACCGGGGAGCTGTTTTTT
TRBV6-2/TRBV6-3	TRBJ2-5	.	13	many	CASSYTQSGTQYF	TGTGCCAGCAGTTATACTCAATCAGGGACCCAGTACTTC
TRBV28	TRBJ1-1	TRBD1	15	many	CASSSHRGRGTEAFF	TGTGCCAGCAGTTCGCACAGGGGGCGAGGCACTGAAGCTTTCTTT
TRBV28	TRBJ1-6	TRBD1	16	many	CASSPSAGTGSSPLHF	TGTGCCAGCAGTCCTTCTGCCGGGACAGGGTCTTCACCCCTCCACTTT
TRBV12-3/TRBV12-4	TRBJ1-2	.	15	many	CASSLSFPLGYGYTF	TGTGCCAGCAGTTTATCATTCCCCCTAGGCTATGGCTACACCTTC
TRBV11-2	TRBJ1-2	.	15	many	CASSLQGGVSYGYTF	TGTGCCAGCAGCTTACAGGGAGGTGTCAGCTATGGCTACACCTTC
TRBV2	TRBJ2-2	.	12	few	CASGGETGELFF	TGTGCCAGTGGCGGGGAGACCGGGGAGCTGTTTTTT
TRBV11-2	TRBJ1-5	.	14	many	CASSLGGGGQPQHF	TGTGCCAGCAGCTTAGGGGGCGGGGGTCAGCCCCAGCATTTT
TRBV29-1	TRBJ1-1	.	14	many	CSVDGGMKNTEAFF	TGCAGCGTTGATGGGGGCATGAAAAACACTGAAGCTTTCTTT
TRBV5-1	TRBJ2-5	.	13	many	CASSSYPFETQYF	TGCGCCAGCAGCTCCTATCCTTTTGAGACCCAGTACTTC
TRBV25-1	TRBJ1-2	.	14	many	CASSESTGNYGYTF	TGTGCCAGCAGTGAATCAACAGGGAACTATGGCTACACCTTC
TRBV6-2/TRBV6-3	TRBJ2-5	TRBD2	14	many	CASVGLAGEETQYF	TGTGCCAGCGTGGGACTAGCGGGGGAAGAGACCCAGTACTTC
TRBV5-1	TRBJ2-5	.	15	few	CATRGGGGIQETQYF	TGCGCCACCCGGGGCGGCGGGGGCATACAAGAGACCCAGTACTTC